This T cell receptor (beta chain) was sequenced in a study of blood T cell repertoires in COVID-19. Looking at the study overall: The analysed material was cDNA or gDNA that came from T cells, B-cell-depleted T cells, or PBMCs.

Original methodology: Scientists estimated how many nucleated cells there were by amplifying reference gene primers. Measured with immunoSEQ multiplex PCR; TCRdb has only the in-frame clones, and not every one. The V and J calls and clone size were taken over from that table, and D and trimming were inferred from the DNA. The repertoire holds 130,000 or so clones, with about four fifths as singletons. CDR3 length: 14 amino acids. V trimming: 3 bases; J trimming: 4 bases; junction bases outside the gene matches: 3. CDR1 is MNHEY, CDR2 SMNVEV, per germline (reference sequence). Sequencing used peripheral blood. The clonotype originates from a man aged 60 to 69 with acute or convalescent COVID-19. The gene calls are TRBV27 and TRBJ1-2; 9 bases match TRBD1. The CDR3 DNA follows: TGTGCCAGCAGTTTGACAGGGGGAGTCTATGGCTACACCTTC. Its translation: CASSLTGGVYGYTF.